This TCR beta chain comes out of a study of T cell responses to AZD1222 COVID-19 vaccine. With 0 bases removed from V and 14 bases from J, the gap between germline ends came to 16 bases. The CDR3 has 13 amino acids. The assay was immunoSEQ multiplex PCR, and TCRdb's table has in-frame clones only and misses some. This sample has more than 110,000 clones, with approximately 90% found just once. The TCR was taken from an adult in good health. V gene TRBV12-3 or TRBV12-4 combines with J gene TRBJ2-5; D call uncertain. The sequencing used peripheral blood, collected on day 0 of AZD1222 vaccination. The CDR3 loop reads CASSLASPGSTYF. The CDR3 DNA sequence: TGTGCCAGCAGTTTAGCTTCTCCCGGATCTACCTACTTC.